These 26 T cell receptor beta chains originate from one sample sequenced in a study of response to subunit inactivated influenza vaccine. TCRdb re-called the RT-PCR reads with MiXCR, one entry per CDR3 protein. The sample shows 300,000 to 350,000 distinct CDR3 sequences, around a fifth of them seen only once. The sequencing used PBMCs from blood, collected approximately 22 months after vaccination. The receptors stem from a man in his fifties or sixties who received an inactivated influenza vaccine.

The chain carries TRBV11-2 and TRBJ1-4, with 12 bases matching TRBD1. Germline CDR1 reads SGHAT; CDR2 reads FQNNGV. The CDR3 extends over 15 amino acids. Losses at the gene ends were 5 bases for V and 7 bases for J; bases not matched to a gene: 5. CDR3 sequence reads: CASSGGTGGTEKLFF. The CDR3 nucleotides are TGTGCCAGCAGCGGGGGGACAGGGGGCACTGAAAAACTGTTTTTT.

The chain uses TRBV6-5 and TRBJ1-1, with D unclear. The CDR3 has 14 residues. Germline values: CDR1 MNHEY, CDR2 SVGAGI. The V and J ends lost 2 bases and 0 bases respectively, with 7 bases between them. This chain's CDR3 is CASSYNGLNTEAFF. The CDR3 DNA sequence: TGTGCCAGCAGTTACAACGGACTGAACACTGAAGCTTTCTTT.

The chain has TRBV4-3 and TRBJ1-4; 9 nucleotides agree with TRBD1. CDR1 LGHNA and CDR2 YSLEER come from the germline V gene. CDR3 length: 16 residues. The trim removed 0 bases at V and 6 bases at J, leaving 5 bases unmatched. CDR3 bases: TGCGCCAGCAGCCAAGAATTGCGGGACAGGGATGAAAAACTGTTTTTT. Protein product: CASSQELRDRDEKLFF.

The chain links TRBV11-2 to TRBJ2-3, with D perhaps TRBD2 (5 bases). The CDR3 length is 18 residues. Germline V gene sequence: CDR1 SGHAT, CDR2 FQNNGV. V was shortened by 1 base and J by 4 bases, with 21 bases between the two germline ends. The CDR3 loop reads CASSLGARRVNRADTQYF. The CDR3 nucleotides read TGTGCCAGCAGCTTAGGTGCCCGGCGGGTTAATCGGGCAGATACGCAGTATTTT.

This clonotype was seen only a few times. The genes are TRBV7-9 and TRBJ1-4, with D perhaps TRBD1 (6 bases). This CDR3 spans 15 amino acids. The V gene's germline CDR1 is SEHNR and CDR2 FQNEAQ (reference sequence). With 1 base removed from V and 8 bases from J, the gap between germline ends came to 14 bases. CDR3 region: CASSLDTGIGEKLFF. CDR3 sequence (DNA): TGTGCCAGCAGCTTAGACACAGGGATTGGAGAAAAACTGTTTTTT. The whole variable domain, filled in from reference TRBV7-9 and TRBJ1-4, reads DTGVSQNPRHKITKRGQNVTFRCDPISEHNRLYWYRQTLGQGPEFLTYFQNEAQLEKSRLLSDRFSAERPKGSFSTLEIQRTEQGDSAMYLCASSLDTGIGEKLFFGSGTQLSVL.

This clonotype was picked up a small number of times. The chain recombines TRBV12-3 or TRBV12-4 with TRBJ2-2; D remains ambiguous. Trimming took 6 bases from V and 4 from J, leaving 15 bases between them. This CDR3 region has 15 residues. The CDR3 DNA follows: TGTGCCAGCAGCCGGGCCGCAGTAGGCACCGGGGAGCTGTTTTTT. Translating it yields CASSRAAVGTGELFF.

This clonotype occurred a few times. The chain joins TRBV20-1 to TRBJ2-5, with 9 bases matching TRBD1. This CDR3 contains 14 residues. The V segment lost 6 bases and the J segment 4 bases; nucleotides outside the gene matches: 9. The V gene's germline CDR1 is DFQATT and CDR2 SNEGSKA (reference sequence). The CDR3 is CSAPGQGRAETQYF. CDR3 bases: TGCAGTGCACCGGGACAGGGTCGGGCAGAGACCCAGTACTTC.

CDR3 DNA sequence: TGTGCCAGCAGCTTAGGGGGCGCAAGTGAAAAACTGTTTTTT. It specifies CASSLGGASEKLFF. This rearrangement joins TRBV5-8 to TRBJ1-4; 7 bases line up with TRBD1. CDR3 length: 14 amino acids. Looked up from germline, CDR1 is SGHTS and CDR2 is YDEGEE. V lost 2 bases, J lost 7 bases, and 5 bases stayed unmatched.

This clonotype was detected only a few times. The rearrangement joins TRBV5-1 to TRBJ1-2; perhaps TRBD1 as D (5 bases). The CDR3 totals 15 residues. CDR1 and CDR2 (germline): SGHRS, YFSETQ. V was shortened by 5 bases and J by 6 bases, with 20 bases between the two germline ends. The CDR3 nucleotides are TGCGCCAGCAGAGAGTATCGGCAGGGAGACCATGGCTACACCTTC. It is translated as CASREYRQGDHGYTF.

The rearrangement links TRBV5-1 to TRBJ2-2, with no clear D. The CDR3 is 12 residues long. The V end was cut by 4 bases, the J end by 7 bases, with 8 bases between. Germline V gives CDR1 SGHRS, CDR2 YFSETQ. This CDR3 is CASSPYGGELFF. The DNA for the CDR3 is TGCGCCAGCAGCCCCTATGGCGGGGAGCTGTTTTTT. Using reference TRBV5-1 and TRBJ2-2 for the parts outside the CDR3, the full variable domain is KAGVTQTPRYLIKTRGQQVTLSCSPISGHRSVSWYQQTPGQGLQFLFEYFSETQRNKGNFPGRFSGRQFSNSRSEMNVSTLELGDSALYLCASSPYGGELFFGEGSRLTVL.

This clonotype was recorded many times. The chain carries TRBV7-8 and TRBJ1-4; a weak D match, TRBD1 (5 bases). The CDR3 is made up of 15 amino acids. The V and J ends lost 3 bases and 6 bases respectively, with 14 bases between them. The germline CDR1 and CDR2 sequences are SGHVS and FQNEAQ. CDR3: CASSFLGVRDEKLFF. DNA for the CDR3: TGTGCCAGCAGCTTCTTAGGGGTTCGGGATGAAAAACTGTTTTTT.

This clonotype was detected only a few times. This chain links TRBV10-3 with TRBJ1-6, with D tentatively TRBD1 (6 bases). Trimming took 10 bases from V and 8 from J, leaving 12 bases between them. This CDR3 has 12 residues. The germline V gene encodes CDR1 ENHRY and CDR2 SYGVKD. The CDR3 DNA is TGTGCCACCAGCCCAGGGGATTCACCCCTCCACTTT. This gives the protein CATSPGDSPLHF.

The chain has TRBV10-3 and TRBJ1-5; perhaps TRBD1 as D (5 bases). Germline CDR1 ENHRY, CDR2 SYGVKD. The CDR3 loop spans 14 amino acids. Trimming took off 4 bases at V and 2 bases at J, with 9 bases between the two ends. In nucleotides, the CDR3 is TGTGCCATCAGTGGGTCGGGGGGCAATCAGCCCCAGCATTTT. Its protein is CAISGSGGNQPQHF.

The V call is TRBV6-1, the J call TRBJ1-6; 7 nucleotides agree with TRBD1. Germline V gives CDR1 MNHNS, CDR2 SASEGT. The CDR3 extends over 14 amino acids. V lost 11 bases and J lost 7; bases outside the gene matches: 11. Written as DNA, the CDR3 is TGTGCCGCACATCGGGACAGCGTAAATTCACCCCTCCACTTT. Translating it yields CAAHRDSVNSPLHF.

This clonotype has just a few counts. The chain combines TRBV20-1 with TRBJ2-1; 11 bases line up with TRBD2. Germline assignment: CDR1 DFQATT and CDR2 SNEGSKA (reference sequence). The CDR3 loop spans 14 amino acids. This CDR3 reads CRVARTSGLIEQFF. CDR3 nucleotides: TGCAGGGTGGCCCGGACTAGCGGGTTGATTGAGCAGTTCTTC.

This clonotype is a singleton in its sample. Without the conserved terminal phenylalanine or tryptophan, this CDR3 likely stems from a read error. The chain couples TRBV6-1 to TRBJ1-6; D might be TRBD1 (6 bases). From germline, CDR1 is MNHNS and CDR2 SASEGT. This CDR3 spans 19 amino acids. V was pared by 2 bases and J by 3 bases, with 20 bases between. CDR3 residues: CASSETANPGVHYNSPLHL. CDR3 in DNA: TGTGCCAGCAGTGAAACCGCGAACCCAGGGGTCCACTATAATTCACCCCTCCACTTG.

The chain joins TRBV4-3 to TRBJ1-4; TRBD1 matches at 7 bases. From germline, CDR1 is LGHNA and CDR2 YSLEER. The CDR3 runs to 16 residues. V dropped 0 bases and J dropped 7; count of bases not matched to a gene: 8. The CDR3 coding sequence is TGCGCCAGCAGCCAAGATTGGGTACAGGGGAGTGAAAAACTGTTTTTT. Translating gives CASSQDWVQGSEKLFF.

In this sample, this clonotype turned up a few times. The V and J genes are TRBV11-2 and TRBJ2-1; 8 bases map to TRBD2. The junction had 6 bases not matched to a gene; V was cut back by 6 bases and J by 2 bases. The germline V gene has CDR1 SGHAT and CDR2 FQNNGV. This CDR3 comprises 15 residues. CDR3 sequence reads: CASSFGGGPYNEQFF. The CDR3, as DNA: TGTGCCAGCAGTTTCGGCGGGGGGCCCTACAATGAGCAGTTCTTC.

The chain is built from TRBV15 and TRBJ2-5; TRBD2 agrees at 7 bases. The germline gives CDR1 LNHNV, CDR2 YYDKDF (reference sequence). This CDR3 comprises 15 residues. With V trimmed by 7 bases and J by 2 bases, 10 bases remained unmatched. CDR3 nucleotide sequence: TGTGCCACCAAGATCAGACTAGCTTCTCAAGAGACCCAGTACTTC. This translates into CATKIRLASQETQYF. The full variable domain, completed using reference TRBV15 and TRBJ2-5, is DAMVIQNPRYQVTQFGKPVTLSCSQTLNHNVMYWYQQKSSQAPKLLFHYYDKDFNNEADTPDNFQSRRPNTSFCFLDIRSPGLGDTAMYLCATKIRLASQETQYFGPGTRLLVL.

CDR3 residues: CASSLVPSRGGRSPNTQYF. The CDR3, as DNA: TGTGCCAGCAGCTTAGTCCCATCGAGGGGCGGGAGGTCCCCCAATACGCAGTATTTT. V gene TRBV11-2 combines with J gene TRBJ2-3; 8 bases map to TRBD2. Germline trimming cut 1 base from V and 7 bases from J; bases unmatched to any gene: 19. The CDR3 is made up of 19 amino acids. Looked up from germline, CDR1 is SGHAT and CDR2 is FQNNGV.

The genes are TRBV20-1 and TRBJ2-1; 10 positions agree with TRBD2. Germline values: CDR1 DFQATT, CDR2 SNEGSKA (reference sequence). Trimming cost V 3 bases and J 9 bases; bases outside gene matches: 5. The CDR3 has 13 residues. CDR3 sequence: CSASPAGGLEQFF. For the CDR3, the DNA is TGCAGTGCTAGCCCAGCGGGAGGGCTTGAGCAGTTCTTC.

The chain carries TRBV7-9 and TRBJ1-5; D uncertain. The CDR3 is 12 residues long. Germline V gene data show CDR1 as SEHNR and CDR2 as FQNEAQ (reference sequence). Between the trimmed V and J ends, which lost 2 bases and 5 bases, there was a span of 4 bases. CDR3 sequence: CASSLFDQPQHF. DNA of the CDR3: TGTGCCAGCAGCTTATTCGATCAGCCCCAGCATTTT.

The chain has TRBV20-1 and TRBJ1-4; D is ambiguous. Trimming pared 0 bases from V and 4 bases from J, leaving 9 bases between. In germline, CDR1 is DFQATT, CDR2 SNEGSKA (reference sequence). The CDR3 extends over 14 amino acids. This chain's CDR3 is CSARDRRNNEKLFF. The CDR3 DNA reads as TGCAGTGCTAGAGATCGGAGGAATAATGAAAAACTGTTTTTT.

The chain recombines TRBV18 with TRBJ2-1; no firm D call. The CDR3 loop spans 16 amino acids. Germline V gene sequence: CDR1 KGHSH, CDR2 LQKENI. The V and J ends lost 0 bases and 1 base respectively, with 10 bases between them. In nucleotides, the CDR3 is TGTGCCAGCTCACCACCGATGAAAGGGTCCTACAATGAGCAGTTCTTC. This sequence encodes CASSPPMKGSYNEQFF.

The chain joins TRBV7-8 to TRBJ1-5; D unresolved. CDR3 length: 18 residues. Per germline, CDR1 SGHVS and CDR2 FQNEAQ. The ends were cut back, 5 bases at V and 2 bases at J, with 22 bases in the middle. CDR3 protein: CASSPNYAGKRGNQPQHF. DNA of the CDR3: TGTGCCAGCAGCCCCAACTACGCTGGGAAGAGGGGCAATCAGCCCCAGCATTTT.

Only a few counts were recorded for this clonotype. J is TRBJ1-6 and V is TRBV18; 9 bases line up with TRBD1. The germline V gene has CDR1 KGHSH and CDR2 LQKENI. V shed 3 bases and J 7 bases; nucleotides not matched to a gene: 4. The CDR3 is made up of 15 amino acids. CDR3 protein: CASSPGQGSNSPLHF. The CDR3 bases are TGTGCCAGCTCACCTGGACAGGGGTCGAATTCACCCCTCCACTTT. Combining the CDR3 with reference TRBV18 and TRBJ1-6 gives the whole variable domain NAGVMQNPRHLVRRRGQEARLRCSPMKGHSHVYWYRQLPEEGLKFMVYLQKENIIDESGMPKERFSAEFPKEGPSILRIQQVVRGDSAAYFCASSPGQGSNSPLHFGNGTRLTVT.